There are a few counts of the clone carrying this T cell receptor beta chain. Antigen: not known. The CDR3 is 14 residues long. V lost 10 bases and J 0 bases, leaving 13 bases between the germline ends. Germline V gene data show CDR1 as SNHLY and CDR2 as FYNNEI. This entry comes from a study of OX40 agonist ivuxolimab in advanced cancers. Findings and caveats of the study: With doses of 0.1-3.0 mg/kg, partial responders showed among the lowest clonal expansion.

Some clones are missing from TCRdb's copy, which holds only in-frame ones; the method was immunoSEQ multiplex PCR. The repertoire includes 65,000 to 85,000 clones, approximately 90% of them detected once, and over 0.15% sits in the top ten. Collection of blood occurred at baseline, at cycle 4 day 1, and at cycle 7 day 1. V is TRBV2 and J is TRBJ1-5, with D perhaps TRBD1 (5 bases). This clonotype was obtained from an adult with an advanced solid tumor such as melanoma, head and neck, liver or kidney cancer. The sample consisted of CD4+ or CD8+ T cells sorted from blood, taken in a trial of the OX40 agonist ivuxolimab. In DNA form, the CDR3 reads TGTGCCACCCAGCGGGGGACTAGCAATCAGCCCCAGCATTTT. As protein: CATQRGTSNQPQHF.